This T cell receptor beta chain derives from a study of blood T cell repertoires in COVID-19. Study overall: Some COVID-19 samples were acute and others convalescent; all came from the United States, Italy and Spain. T cells, B-cell-depleted T cells, or PBMCs supplied cDNA or gDNA.

The ends lost 2 bases at V and 2 bases at J; junction bases unmatched: 4. The CDR3 is 15 amino acids. The germline V gene has CDR1 SNHLY and CDR2 FYNNEI. As processed by the authors: By means of reference gene primer amplification, nucleated cell counts were estimated. Some clones are missing from TCRdb's copy, which holds only in-frame ones; the method was immunoSEQ multiplex PCR. That table supplies the V and J calls and clone size; D and trimming were determined from the DNA. The data show about 34,000 clones, 80% seen once. Material for sequencing was peripheral blood. This receptor was taken from a woman between 65 and 79 years old with acute or convalescent COVID-19. V usage is TRBV2 and J usage is TRBJ2-7; 9 nucleotides match TRBD2. Here the CDR3 reads CASSEQGGGAYEQYF. For the CDR3, the DNA is TGTGCCAGCAGTGAACAGGGCGGGGGGGCCTACGAGCAGTACTTC. Together with reference TRBV2 and TRBJ2-7, the CDR3 gives the full variable domain: EPEVTQTPSHQVTQMGQEVILRCVPISNHLYFYWYRQILGQKVEFLVSFYNNEISEKSEIFDDQFSVERPDGSNFTLKIRSTKLEDSAMYFCASSEQGGGAYEQYFGPGTRLTVT.